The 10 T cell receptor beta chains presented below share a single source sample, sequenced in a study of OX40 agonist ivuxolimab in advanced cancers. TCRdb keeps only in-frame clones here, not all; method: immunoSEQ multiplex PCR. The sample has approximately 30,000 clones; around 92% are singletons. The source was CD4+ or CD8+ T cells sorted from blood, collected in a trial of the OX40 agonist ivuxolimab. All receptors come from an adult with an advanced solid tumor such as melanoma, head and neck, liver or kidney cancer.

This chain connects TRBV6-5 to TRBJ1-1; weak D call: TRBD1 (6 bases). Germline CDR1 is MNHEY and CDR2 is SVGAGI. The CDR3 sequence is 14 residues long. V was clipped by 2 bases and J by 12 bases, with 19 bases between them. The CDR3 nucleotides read TGTGCCAGCAGTTACCTGGACAGCTCCCAACGGACTTTCTTT. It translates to CASSYLDSSQRTFF.

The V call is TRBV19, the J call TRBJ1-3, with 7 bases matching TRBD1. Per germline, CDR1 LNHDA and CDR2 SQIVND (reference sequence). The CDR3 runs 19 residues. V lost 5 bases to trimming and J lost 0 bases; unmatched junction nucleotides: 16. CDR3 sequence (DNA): TGTGCCAGTAGTCACGACAGGGCTCGGAAATCAATCTCTGGAAACACCATATATTTT. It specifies CASSHDRARKSISGNTIYF.

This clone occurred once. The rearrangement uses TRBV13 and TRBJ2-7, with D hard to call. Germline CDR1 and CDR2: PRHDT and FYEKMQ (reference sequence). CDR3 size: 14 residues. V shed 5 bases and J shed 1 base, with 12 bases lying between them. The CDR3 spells CASSDRTDSYEQYF. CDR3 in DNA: TGTGCCAGCAGCGATCGGACGGATTCCTACGAGCAGTACTTC.

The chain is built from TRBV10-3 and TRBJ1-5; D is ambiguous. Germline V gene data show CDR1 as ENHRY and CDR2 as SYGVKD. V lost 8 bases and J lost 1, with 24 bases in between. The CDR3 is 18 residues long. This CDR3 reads CAIPKWAWGVVSNQPQHF. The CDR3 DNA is TGTGCCATCCCCAAGTGGGCATGGGGTGTCGTCAGCAATCAGCCCCAGCATTTT.

The CDR3 DNA sequence: TGTGCCAGCAGTTTCAATGAGCAGTTCTTC. Protein sequence: CASSFNEQFF. The V call is TRBV28, the J call TRBJ2-1; D remains ambiguous. This CDR3 contains 10 residues. CDR1 and CDR2 from the germline V gene are MDHEN and SYDVKM. V gave up 3 bases and J gave up 6 bases, with 0 bases separating them.

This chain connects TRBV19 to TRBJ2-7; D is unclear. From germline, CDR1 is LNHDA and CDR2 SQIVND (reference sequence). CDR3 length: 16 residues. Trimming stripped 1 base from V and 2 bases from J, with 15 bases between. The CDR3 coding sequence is TGTGCCAGTAGTATAGTCCCCTCCGACGGACCCTACGAGCAGTACTTC. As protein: CASSIVPSDGPYEQYF. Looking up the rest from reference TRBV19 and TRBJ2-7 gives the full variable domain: DGGITQSPKYLFRKEGQNVTLSCEQNLNHDAMYWYRQDPGQGLRLIYYSQIVNDFQKGDIAEGYSVSREKKESFPLTVTSAQKNPTAFYLCASSIVPSDGPYEQYFGPGTRLTVT.

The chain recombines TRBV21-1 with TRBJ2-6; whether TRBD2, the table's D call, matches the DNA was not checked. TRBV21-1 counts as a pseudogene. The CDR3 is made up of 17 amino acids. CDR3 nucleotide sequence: TGTGCCAGCAGCAAAGGGGAGGCGGGCTCTGGGGCCAACGTCCTGACTTTC. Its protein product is CASSKGEAGSGANVLTF.

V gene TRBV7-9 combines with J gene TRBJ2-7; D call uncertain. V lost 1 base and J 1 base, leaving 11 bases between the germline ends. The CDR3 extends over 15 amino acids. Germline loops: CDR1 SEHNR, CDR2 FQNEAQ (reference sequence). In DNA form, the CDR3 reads TGTGCCAGCAGCTTAGAGTATGATGGGTCCTACGAGCAGTACTTC. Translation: CASSLEYDGSYEQYF.

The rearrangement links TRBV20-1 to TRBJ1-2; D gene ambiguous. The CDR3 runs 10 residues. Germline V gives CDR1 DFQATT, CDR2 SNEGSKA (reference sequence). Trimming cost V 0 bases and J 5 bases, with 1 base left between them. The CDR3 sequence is CSAREYGYTF. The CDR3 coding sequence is TGCAGTGCTAGAGAGTATGGCTACACCTTC.

This CDR3 reads CASSPPDGFTDTQYF. In DNA, the CDR3 is TGTGCCAGCAGCCCCCCGGACGGGTTCACAGATACGCAGTATTTT. The rearrangement uses TRBV7-9 and TRBJ2-3; D gene unclear. Deletions cut 5 bases from V and 2 bases from J, with 14 bases between. CDR1 is SEHNR, CDR2 FQNEAQ, per germline (reference sequence). The CDR3 has 15 residues.